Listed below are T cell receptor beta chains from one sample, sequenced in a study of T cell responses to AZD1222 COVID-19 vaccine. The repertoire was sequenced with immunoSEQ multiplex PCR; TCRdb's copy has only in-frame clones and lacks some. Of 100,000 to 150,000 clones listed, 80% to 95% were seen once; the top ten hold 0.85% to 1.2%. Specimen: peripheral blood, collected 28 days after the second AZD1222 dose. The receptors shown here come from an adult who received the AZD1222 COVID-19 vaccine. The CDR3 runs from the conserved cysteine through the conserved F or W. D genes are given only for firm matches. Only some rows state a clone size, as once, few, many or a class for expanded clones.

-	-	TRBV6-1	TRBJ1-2	TGTGCCAGCTTTAAAACCGGGACGGGCGGCTACACCTTC	CASFKTGTGGYTF
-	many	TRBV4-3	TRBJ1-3	TGCGCCAGCAGCCGAACGTTACAGGGCGGTGGAAACACCATATATTTT	CASSRTLQGGGNTIYF
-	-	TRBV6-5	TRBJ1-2	TGTGCCAGCAGTTACTTGGCAGGGGACGGCTACACCTTC	CASSYLAGDGYTF
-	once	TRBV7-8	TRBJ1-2	TGTGCCAGCAGCTTGGCGGGGATATCTGGCTACACCTTC	CASSLAGISGYTF
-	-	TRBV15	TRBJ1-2	TGTGCCACCAGCCCGACGTCGGAGCTATTCAATGGCTACACCTTC	CATSPTSELFNGYTF
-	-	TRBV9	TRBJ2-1	TGTGCCAGCAGCGTAGTAGGACAGAGTAATGAGCAGTTCTTC	CASSVVGQSNEQFF
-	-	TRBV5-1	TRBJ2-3	TGCGCCAGCAGCTTGGTTGGACCGAGCACAGATACGCAGTATTTT	CASSLVGPSTDTQYF
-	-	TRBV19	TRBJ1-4	TGTGCCAGTAGTATAAAAGGACAGAGTGGTGAAAAACTGTTTTTT	CASSIKGQSGEKLFF
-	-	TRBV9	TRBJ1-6	TGTGCCAGCAGCGTAGTCCCGGCGGTAGGGTCGACCCTCCACTTT	CASSVVPAVGSTLHF
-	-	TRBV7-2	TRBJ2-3	TGTGCCAGCAGCCCCAACCCAGGGATAGATACGCAGTATTTT	CASSPNPGIDTQYF
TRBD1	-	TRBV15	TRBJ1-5	TGTGCCACCAGCCGACAGGGGTGGGGTACCAATCAGCCCCAGCATTTT	CATSRQGWGTNQPQHF
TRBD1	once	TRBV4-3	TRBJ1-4	TGCGCCAGCAGCCAAGATCCCCAGGGGGCTAATGAAAAACTGTTTTTT	CASSQDPQGANEKLFF
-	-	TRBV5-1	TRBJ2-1	TGCGCCAGCAGCGCCCACTTCCGGGACAATGAGCAGTTCTTC	CASSAHFRDNEQFF
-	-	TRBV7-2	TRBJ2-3	TGTGCCAGCAGCTTAAACCCCCGCACAGATACGCAGTATTTT	CASSLNPRTDTQYF
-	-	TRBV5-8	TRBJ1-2	TGTGCCAGCAGCTCTGGACTCCGGGACCCCGGTGAGGATGGCTACACCTTC	CASSSGLRDPGEDGYTF
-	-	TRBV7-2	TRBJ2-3	TGTGCCAGCAGCTTAGGGTATAGCGTTACAGATACGCAGTATTTT	CASSLGYSVTDTQYF